Shown below are 22 T cell receptor beta chains from a single sample sequenced in a study of beta chain features in type 1 diabetes. cDNA synthesis used the whole RNA isolate, giving expressed TCRB sequences. Profiling relied on immunoSEQ multiplex PCR, and the TCRdb table lists in-frame clones only, not all of them. The sample lists some 270,000 clones, 11% to 15% occurring once. Material for sequencing was naive CD4+ T cells from blood. The source of these receptors is a woman in her forties in good health.

The chain combines TRBV18 with TRBJ2-2, with 7 positions matching TRBD1. The CDR3 loop spans 13 amino acids. V dropped 3 bases and J dropped 6; count of bases not matched to a gene: 1. CDR1 is KGHSH and CDR2 is LQKENI in the germline V gene. The CDR3 DNA is TGTGCCAGCTCACCGAGGGGGCCCGGGGAGCTGTTTTTT. Protein sequence: CASSPRGPGELFF.

The chain joins TRBV2 to TRBJ2-7; tentatively, D is TRBD1 (6 bases). Between the trimmed V and J ends, which lost 6 bases and 2 bases, there was a span of 8 bases. Germline V CDR1 and CDR2: SNHLY, FYNNEI. CDR3 length: 12 residues. CDR3 loop: CASRGAAYEQYF. Written as DNA, the CDR3 is TGTGCCAGCAGGGGGGCGGCCTACGAGCAGTACTTC.

This clone appeared a few times. The sample contains more than one DNA sequence encoding this CDR3. V gene TRBV5-1 combines with J gene TRBJ1-4; the D gene is possibly TRBD1 (5 bases). Trimming pared 8 bases from V and 8 bases from J, leaving 16 bases between. Germline-derived CDR1 and CDR2 are SGHRS and YFSETQ. The length of the CDR3 is 13 residues. As DNA, the CDR3 is TGCGCCAGTACCGTCACAGGCGGAGAAAAACTGTTTTTT. This sequence encodes CASTVTGGEKLFF.

This chain connects TRBV5-6 to TRBJ2-5; the D is unclear. The germline V and J ends were trimmed by 0 bases and 2 bases, with 11 bases remaining between them. This CDR3 has 15 residues. CDR1 and CDR2 (germline): SGHDT, YYEEEE. The CDR3 DNA follows: TGTGCCAGCAGCTTGGATGTCGCAGTACAAGAGACCCAGTACTTC. It specifies CASSLDVAVQETQYF.

Here the CDR3 DNA reads TGTGCCAGCAGCTTACCGCCGGGACTAGCGGGGGGGCGTTTGAAGTTCTTC. Protein product: CASSLPPGLAGGRLKFF. The chain has TRBV7-9 and TRBJ2-1, with 16 bases matching TRBD2. CDR1 SEHNR and CDR2 FQNEAQ come from the germline V gene (reference sequence). The V gene end was trimmed by 2 bases and the J gene end by 14 bases; junction bases not matched to a gene: 12. CDR3 length: 17 amino acids.

This clone has more than one count but fewer than ten. The chain employs TRBV6-6 and TRBJ2-1; no definite D call. The ends were cut back, 8 bases at V and 2 bases at J, with 13 bases in the middle. The CDR3 is made up of 14 amino acids. Germline V gene sequence: CDR1 MNHNY, CDR2 SVGAGI (reference sequence). The CDR3, as DNA: TGTGCCAGCCACCATAGTCCCACCTACAATGAGCAGTTCTTC. As protein: CASHHSPTYNEQFF.

The gene calls are TRBV10-3 and TRBJ2-1, with D perhaps TRBD1 (6 bases). Between the trimmed V and J ends, which lost 4 bases and 7 bases, there was a span of 14 bases. The CDR3 runs 14 residues. The germline V gene has CDR1 ENHRY and CDR2 SYGVKD. CDR3 DNA sequence: TGTGCCATCAGTGTTCAGGGGCTGAGGAATGAGCAGTTCTTC. Its translation is CAISVQGLRNEQFF.

This clone occurred a few times. The V gene is TRBV6-6, the J gene TRBJ2-1; 10 bases match TRBD1. CDR1 and CDR2 from the germline V gene are MNHNY and SVGAGI (reference sequence). The CDR3 is made up of 15 amino acids. Trimming removed 4 bases from V and 9 bases from J; junction bases left unmatched: 9. The CDR3 nucleotides read TGTGCCAGCAGTTCGCCCGGGACAGGGGTTCCTGAGCAGTTCTTC. This gives the protein CASSSPGTGVPEQFF.

In DNA form, the CDR3 reads TGTGCCAGTAGTTTAACAGGGGACCTAAACTATGGCTACACCTTC. Amino acids: CASSLTGDLNYGYTF. The J gene is TRBJ1-2, the V gene TRBV19; 7 bases are a match to TRBD1. With V trimmed by 5 bases and J by 2 bases, 8 bases remained unmatched. Germline CDR1 and CDR2: LNHDA and SQIVND (reference sequence). This CDR3 spans 15 amino acids.

This clone has a handful of counts. This chain links TRBV20-1 with TRBJ2-3; possible D gene TRBD2, 6 bases. CDR1 is DFQATT and CDR2 is SNEGSKA in the germline V gene (reference sequence). The V end lost 8 bases, the J end lost 6 bases, and 9 bases lay between the germline ends. This CDR3 is 10 amino acids long. CDR3 in DNA: TGCAGTCTAGGGAGGGATACGCAGTATTTT. Amino acids: CSLGRDTQYF.

J is TRBJ1-1 and V is TRBV7-2, with a weak D call TRBD1 (5 bases). The germline V gene has CDR1 SGHTA and CDR2 FQGNSA. V lost 4 bases to trimming and J lost 0 bases, with 9 bases between them. This CDR3 comprises 14 residues. The CDR3 region is CASSSKGMNTEAFF. For the CDR3, the DNA is TGTGCCAGCAGCTCAAAGGGGATGAACACTGAAGCTTTCTTT.

In its sample, this clone was seen a few times. This chain joins TRBV7-9 and TRBJ2-2; D possibly corresponds to TRBD2 (6 bases). Trimming stripped 7 bases from V and 7 bases from J, with 13 bases between. The CDR3 is made up of 13 amino acids. Looked up from germline, CDR1 is SEHNR and CDR2 is FQNEAQ (reference sequence). CDR3 in amino acids: CASTLSGVGELFF. CDR3 in DNA: TGTGCCAGCACCCTCTCGGGGGTCGGGGAGCTGTTTTTT.

The chain couples TRBV29-1 to TRBJ1-5; 8 bases are shared with TRBD1. The V gene's germline CDR1 is SQVTM and CDR2 ANQGSEA. The CDR3 spans 17 residues. Trimming at V came to 5 bases and at J to 0 bases, leaving 12 bases not matched to a gene. The CDR3 reads CSVLLGTGGLSNQPQHF. Written as DNA, the CDR3 is TGCAGCGTTCTCCTGGGGACAGGAGGACTTAGCAATCAGCCCCAGCATTTT.

This clone came up a few times. The chain employs TRBV4-1 and TRBJ2-7; 8 nucleotides agree with TRBD2. The CDR3 loop spans 15 amino acids. Trimming cost V 4 bases and J 6 bases; bases outside gene matches: 11. CDR1 is MGHRA, CDR2 YSYEKL, per germline. The CDR3 spells CASSPGLVGSTEQYF. Written as DNA, the CDR3 is TGCGCCAGCAGCCCGGGACTAGTGGGTTCCACCGAGCAGTACTTC.

The V gene is TRBV5-1, the J gene TRBJ1-2; D is perhaps TRBD1 (5 bases). Per the germline V gene, CDR1 is SGHRS and CDR2 is YFSETQ. The CDR3 has 13 amino acids. V gave up 7 bases and J gave up 4 bases, with 14 bases separating them. Here the CDR3 DNA reads TGCGCCAGCCGACCAGACAGCCCCTATGGCTACACCTTC. Translated, it gives CASRPDSPYGYTF. Supplemented by reference TRBV5-1 and TRBJ1-2, the full variable domain reads KAGVTQTPRYLIKTRGQQVTLSCSPISGHRSVSWYQQTPGQGLQFLFEYFSETQRNKGNFPGRFSGRQFSNSRSEMNVSTLELGDSALYLCASRPDSPYGYTFGSGTRLTVV.

The CDR3: CASNEDRVHEQYF. CDR3 bases: TGTGCCAGCAATGAGGACAGGGTCCACGAGCAGTACTTC. The gene calls are TRBV6-5 and TRBJ2-7, with 8 nucleotides matching TRBD1. V shed 7 bases, J shed 5 bases, and the junction held 7 bases outside the gene matches. Germline V gene lookup returns CDR1 MNHEY and CDR2 SVGAGI. There are 13 residues in the CDR3.

The chain employs TRBV9 and TRBJ2-2; D call uncertain. The CDR3 length is 12 residues. Trimming left V 6 bases short and J 1 base short, with 4 bases between. Germline loops: CDR1 SGDLS, CDR2 YYNGEE. The CDR3, as DNA: TGTGCCAGCACAGGGAACACCGGGGAGCTGTTTTTT. The encoded protein is CASTGNTGELFF.

The chain recombines TRBV9 with TRBJ1-1, with D tentatively TRBD1 (5 bases). Germline V gene sequence: CDR1 SGDLS, CDR2 YYNGEE. The V and J ends lost 4 bases and 11 bases respectively, with 15 bases between them. The CDR3 consists of 12 residues. The CDR3 sequence is CASSPRGEVAFF. The DNA for the CDR3 is TGTGCCAGCAGCCCCCGAGGGGAGGTGGCTTTCTTT. Full variable domain (rest looked up from reference TRBV9 and TRBJ1-1): DSGVTQTPKHLITATGQRVTLRCSPRSGDLSVYWYQQSLDQGLQFLIQYYNGEERAKGNILERFSAQQFPDLHSELNLSSLELGDSALYFCASSPRGEVAFFGQGTRLTVV.

There are a few counts of this clone. This sequence joins TRBV10-3 and TRBJ2-6, with a possible D match to TRBD1 (6 bases). The ends were cut back, 10 bases at V and 10 bases at J, with 17 bases in the middle. Germline V gene sequence: CDR1 ENHRY, CDR2 SYGVKD. The CDR3 extends over 13 amino acids. CDR3: CATKDTGLNVLTF. The CDR3 DNA follows: TGTGCCACCAAAGACACAGGGCTGAACGTCCTGACTTTC.

This clone was counted between two and nine times. The chain uses TRBV20-1 and TRBJ2-5; D is unresolved. Germline V gene sequence: CDR1 DFQATT, CDR2 SNEGSKA (reference sequence). The CDR3 sequence is 11 residues long. V shed 6 bases and J shed 4 bases, with 9 bases lying between them. CDR3 coding DNA: TGCAGTGCCCCCGTAGTAGAGACCCAGTACTTC. Protein sequence: CSAPVVETQYF.

This sequence joins TRBV29-1 and TRBJ2-3; 9 bases agree with TRBD1. V shed 7 bases and J 3 bases; nucleotides not matched to a gene: 2. CDR1 and CDR2 (germline): SQVTM, ANQGSEA. The CDR3 is 12 residues long. The CDR3 reads CSGGTGTDTQYF. In nucleotides, the CDR3 is TGCAGCGGGGGGACAGGGACAGATACGCAGTATTTT.

J is TRBJ2-5 and V is TRBV7-6; D is unresolved. CDR3 size: 13 residues. Germline CDR1 reads SGHVS; CDR2 reads FNYEAQ. V lost 5 bases and J 2 bases, leaving 9 bases between the germline ends. The CDR3 coding sequence is TGTGCCAGCAGCCTCGTAGTTCAAGAGACCCAGTACTTC. Protein sequence: CASSLVVQETQYF.